These T cell receptor beta chains were read from a single sample in a study of cytomegalovirus exposure and HLA in healthy donors. The table came from immunoSEQ multiplex PCR; TCRdb's copy has only in-frame clones and leaves some out. The profile shows about 140,000 clones, 70% to 85% of them singletons. The specimen was PBMCs. Source of these receptors: a middle-aged man in good health and CMV-seropositive. CDR3s include the opening cysteine and the closing phenylalanine or tryptophan. The order of the fields is J gene, V gene, D gene, clone size, CDR3 DNA, CDR3 protein. A D gene is named only where the DNA matches it firmly. Some rows have no size entry. The others give once, few or many, or a class for an expanded clone.

J gene: TRBJ1-5; V gene: TRBV30; D gene: -; clone size: -; CDR3 DNA: TGTGCCTGGAGTGTAGAGGCAGCTAGCAATCAGCCCCAGCATTTT; CDR3 protein: CAWSVEAASNQPQHF
J gene: TRBJ2-3; V gene: TRBV27; D gene: -; clone size: -; CDR3 DNA: TGTGCCAGCAGTTTAGGACTGTCTCGTAGGAGCACAGATACGCAGTATTTT; CDR3 protein: CASSLGLSRRSTDTQYF
J gene: TRBJ2-7; V gene: TRBV7-2; D gene: -; clone size: once; CDR3 DNA: TGTGCCAGCAGCGCCACACCAGGGAGGCCCTACGAGCAGTACTTC; CDR3 protein: CASSATPGRPYEQYF
J gene: TRBJ2-1; V gene: TRBV6-1; D gene: TRBD2; clone size: -; CDR3 DNA: TGTGCCAGCAGGGGAGGGACTAGCGTGAATGAGCAGTTCTTC; CDR3 protein: CASRGGTSVNEQFF
J gene: TRBJ1-1; V gene: TRBV9; D gene: -; clone size: -; CDR3 DNA: TGTGCCAGCAGCCCCTATGTCTTT; CDR3 protein: CASSPYVF
J gene: TRBJ1-2; V gene: TRBV5-1; D gene: TRBD1; clone size: -; CDR3 DNA: TGCGCCAGCAGCCCGCGAACGGGACAGGGATTATCTGGCTACACCTTC; CDR3 protein: CASSPRTGQGLSGYTF
J gene: TRBJ1-5; V gene: TRBV19; D gene: -; clone size: -; CDR3 DNA: TGTGCCAGTAACCCATTCCCGGGGAACGGCAATCAGCCCCAGCATTTT; CDR3 protein: CASNPFPGNGNQPQHF
J gene: TRBJ1-2; V gene: TRBV6-1; D gene: -; clone size: -; CDR3 DNA: TGTGCCAGCGGACTCCCAGGGAGGGGCTATGGCTACACCTTC; CDR3 protein: CASGLPGRGYGYTF
J gene: TRBJ2-3; V gene: TRBV6-6; D gene: TRBD2; clone size: -; CDR3 DNA: TGTGCCAGCAGTTATCGGGGGGTCTGGGCAGATACGCAGTATTTT; CDR3 protein: CASSYRGVWADTQYF
J gene: TRBJ1-1; V gene: TRBV6-6; D gene: TRBD1; clone size: -; CDR3 DNA: TGTGCCAGCAGTTGGGGACAGGGGGGGAAGAACACTGAAGCTTTCTTT; CDR3 protein: CASSWGQGGKNTEAFF
J gene: TRBJ2-7; V gene: TRBV12-2; D gene: -; clone size: -; CDR3 DNA: TGTGCAAGTCGCTTACGATCGGACAGCAACACCTCAAGCTCCTACGAGCAGTACTTC; CDR3 protein: CASRLRSDSNTSSSYEQYF
J gene: TRBJ2-7; V gene: TRBV10-3; D gene: -; clone size: -; CDR3 DNA: TGTGCCATCCGAAGCTCTACCTACGAGCAGTACTTC; CDR3 protein: CAIRSSTYEQYF
J gene: TRBJ1-1; V gene: TRBV9; D gene: -; clone size: -; CDR3 DNA: TGTGCCAGCAGCGTAGACTCAAAACCGAACACTGAAGCTTTCTTT; CDR3 protein: CASSVDSKPNTEAFF
J gene: TRBJ1-1; V gene: TRBV29-1; D gene: TRBD1; clone size: -; CDR3 DNA: TGCAGCGTACTTCGACAGGGAAGAGCTTTCTTT; CDR3 protein: CSVLRQGRAFF
J gene: TRBJ2-3; V gene: TRBV27; D gene: TRBD1; clone size: -; CDR3 DNA: TGTGCCAGCAGTTTAAGGCAGGGGGTCACAGATACGCAGTATTTT; CDR3 protein: CASSLRQGVTDTQYF
J gene: TRBJ2-1; V gene: TRBV6-4; D gene: -; clone size: -; CDR3 DNA: TGTGCCAGCAGTGACCAGGGGGGTAATGAGCAGTTCTTC; CDR3 protein: CASSDQGGNEQFF
J gene: TRBJ1-2; V gene: TRBV30; D gene: -; clone size: -; CDR3 DNA: TGTGCCTGGAGGGGCCAAGGACGGGGACTCACCTATGGCTACACCTTC; CDR3 protein: CAWRGQGRGLTYGYTF
J gene: TRBJ2-4; V gene: TRBV11-3; D gene: -; clone size: -; CDR3 DNA: TGTGCCAGCAGCTCCGCCGGGACAACCTTGAACATTCAGTACTTC; CDR3 protein: CASSSAGTTLNIQYF
J gene: TRBJ1-2; V gene: TRBV27; D gene: -; clone size: once; CDR3 DNA: TGTGCCTCAGAGGGTCCCGGCGGGGGCTACACCTTC; CDR3 protein: CASEGPGGGYTF
J gene: TRBJ2-5; V gene: TRBV18; D gene: TRBD1; clone size: -; CDR3 DNA: TGTGCCAGCTCACCCAACCAGGGACAGATCCAAGAGACCCAGTACTTC; CDR3 protein: CASSPNQGQIQETQYF
J gene: TRBJ2-7; V gene: TRBV5-1; D gene: TRBD1; clone size: -; CDR3 DNA: TGCGCCAGCAGCAGAGGACAGGGAGGCTCCTACGAGCAGTACTTC; CDR3 protein: CASSRGQGGSYEQYF
J gene: TRBJ1-5; V gene: TRBV7-9; D gene: TRBD1; clone size: -; CDR3 DNA: TGTGCCAGCAGCTTAGCGCTTTTTTCAGGGGGAAATCAGCCCCAGCATTTT; CDR3 protein: CASSLALFSGGNQPQHF
J gene: TRBJ1-2; V gene: TRBV5-4; D gene: TRBD1; clone size: few; CDR3 DNA: TGTGCCAGCAGCTTGGTAGGGGGCATGTATGGCTACACCTTC; CDR3 protein: CASSLVGGMYGYTF